This is a list of T cell receptor beta chains from one sample in a study of post-analysis software for immune sequencing data. TCRdb independently ran MiXCR on the PCR reads; one entry per CDR3 protein. Of more than 500,000 distinct CDR3 sequences listed, 34% are singletons. Sequenced: blood. Every receptor here comes from a girl under 18 with multiple sclerosis. Both conserved end residues are part of each CDR3. The D gene is left open where the match is weak. Rows may omit the clone size; those that give it use once, few, many or a size class.

j_call d_call clone_size v_call cdr3_aa cdr3_nt
TRBJ1-2 TRBD1 few TRBV15 CATSRDRGQGPYYGYTF TGTGCCACCAGCAGAGATCGGGGACAGGGACCCTACTATGGCTACACCTTC
TRBJ2-1 NA NA TRBV7-2 CAGSHGSSYNEQFF TGTGCCGGCAGCCACGGGAGCTCCTACAATGAGCAGTTCTTC
TRBJ1-4 NA NA TRBV7-9 CASSPQGGKLFF TGTGCCAGCAGCCCCCAGGGAGGGAAACTGTTTTTT
TRBJ2-1 TRBD1 NA TRBV4-2 CASSLNRDRGTNEQFF TGTGCCAGCAGCCTTAACCGGGACAGGGGAACCAATGAGCAGTTCTTC
TRBJ2-1 NA once TRBV11-2 CASSSTRGTYDNEQFF TGTGCCAGCAGCTCCACTAGGGGTACCTACGACAATGAGCAGTTCTTC
TRBJ1-2 TRBD1 few TRBV6-5 CASSYSLLTGLNYGYTF TGTGCCAGCAGTTACTCGTTATTGACAGGGCTTAACTATGGCTACACCTTC
TRBJ1-2 NA NA TRBV6-2/TRBV6-3 CASSQVGAYTF TGTGCCAGCAGCCAAGTCGGGGCCTACACCTTC
TRBJ2-1 TRBD2 NA TRBV12-5 CASGRGLGYNEQFF TGTGCTAGTGGGCGAGGACTAGGCTACAATGAGCAGTTCTTC
TRBJ2-7 TRBD2 NA TRBV27 CASSKSGGAYEQYF TGTGCCAGCAGTAAAAGCGGGGGGGCCTACGAGCAGTACTTC
TRBJ2-3 TRBD2 NA TRBV18 CASSPLARLAGVGDTQYF TGTGCCAGCTCTCCACTAGCTCGGCTAGCGGGGGTCGGAGATACGCAGTATTTT